Below are 30 T cell receptor beta chains sequenced from a single sample in a study of cytomegalovirus exposure and HLA in healthy donors. The PCR contained 60 Vbeta and 13 Jbeta primers. Clones were sequenced by immunoSEQ multiplex PCR, and TCRdb holds only the in-frame ones, with some missing. The sample has roughly 120,000 clones, approximately 82% seen once. Sequencing was carried out using PBMCs. The receptors shown here come from a man aged 30 to 45 in good health and CMV-seropositive.

CDR3 loop: CASSPFYGYTF. The CDR3, as DNA: TGTGCCAGCAGTCCCTTCTATGGCTACACCTTC. This sequence joins TRBV6-6 and TRBJ1-2; D unclear. Trimming removed 5 bases at V and 4 bases at J, with 5 bases between. Per the germline V gene, CDR1 is MNHNY and CDR2 is SVGAGI (reference sequence). The CDR3 loop spans 11 amino acids.

V usage is TRBV28 and J usage is TRBJ2-3, with TRBD1 matching 12 bases. There are 15 residues in the CDR3. Germline V lookup: CDR1 MDHEN, CDR2 SYDVKM. With 6 bases clipped from V and 4 bases from J, the junction kept 5 bases outside the gene matches. CDR3 sequence: CASSWGQGASDTQYF. CDR3 nucleotides: TGTGCCAGCAGCTGGGGACAGGGGGCCTCAGATACGCAGTATTTT.

The rearrangement links TRBV9 to TRBJ2-7; 8 bases line up with TRBD2. The CDR3 extends over 14 amino acids. The J segment lost 1 base and the V segment lost 2 bases, leaving 2 bases of the junction unmatched. Germline-derived CDR1 and CDR2 are SGDLS and YYNGEE. The CDR3 nucleotides are TGTGCCAGCAGCGTGACGGGGGGGTCCTACGAGCAGTACTTC. Protein: CASSVTGGSYEQYF.

The chain joins TRBV10-3 to TRBJ1-3; D call uncertain. CDR1 is ENHRY and CDR2 is SYGVKD in the germline V gene. Trimming removed 3 bases from V and 0 bases from J, with 6 bases in between. The CDR3 has 14 amino acids. CDR3 amino acids: CAISDALSGNTIYF. The CDR3 coding sequence is TGTGCCATCAGTGATGCGCTCTCTGGAAACACCATATATTTT.

The chain combines TRBV7-3 with TRBJ1-2; 8 bases fit TRBD1. The J segment lost 8 bases and the V segment lost 4 bases, leaving 3 bases of the junction unmatched. Germline V gene lookup returns CDR1 SGHTA and CDR2 FQGTGA. The length of the CDR3 is 12 residues. CDR3 DNA sequence: TGTGCCAGCAGCTCCGGACAGGGCGGCTACACCTTC. Translation: CASSSGQGGYTF. The full variable domain, rest sourced from reference TRBV7-3 and TRBJ1-2, is GAGVSQTPSNKVTEKGKYVELRCDPISGHTALYWYRQSLGQGPEFLIYFQGTGAADDSGLPNDRFFAVRPEGSVSTLKIQRTERGDSAVYLCASSSGQGGYTFGSGTRLTVV.

The J gene is TRBJ1-1, the V gene TRBV6-5; 7 bases agree with TRBD1. V shed 5 bases, J shed 3 bases, and the junction held 6 bases outside the gene matches. The CDR3 has 14 residues. Germline assignment: CDR1 MNHEY and CDR2 SVGAGI. CDR3 in amino acids: CASSPQGRDTEAFF. The CDR3 coding sequence is TGTGCCAGCAGTCCACAGGGGCGGGACACTGAAGCTTTCTTT.

V usage is TRBV19 and J usage is TRBJ2-3; 7 nucleotides agree with TRBD2. V lost 5 bases to trimming and J lost 0 bases; unmatched junction nucleotides: 5. The CDR3 totals 15 residues. Germline loops: CDR1 LNHDA, CDR2 SQIVND (reference sequence). In DNA form, the CDR3 reads TGTGCCAGTAGTCGGGGACTATCTAGCACAGATACGCAGTATTTT. This encodes CASSRGLSSTDTQYF.

The chain joins TRBV7-9 to TRBJ1-1; D might be TRBD1 (5 bases). Trimming removed 5 bases at V and 4 bases at J, with 8 bases between. This CDR3 region has 12 residues. Per the germline V gene, CDR1 is SEHNR and CDR2 is FQNEAQ (reference sequence). CDR3 sequence (DNA): TGTGCCAGCAGCCAGGGATTCACTGAAGCTTTCTTT. It specifies CASSQGFTEAFF.

The chain recombines TRBV6-6 with TRBJ2-7; 8 nucleotides agree with TRBD1. J was trimmed by 3 bases and V by 5 bases; bases with no gene match: 6. Germline V gives CDR1 MNHNY, CDR2 SVGAGI (reference sequence). The CDR3 length is 14 residues. CDR3 coding DNA: TGTGCCAGCAGTCGGACAGGGTTATACTACGAGCAGTACTTC. Its translation is CASSRTGLYYEQYF.

This clone was counted only a few times. This chain connects TRBV6-6 to TRBJ2-2; maybe TRBD2 (6 bases). Germline CDR1 reads MNHNY; CDR2 reads SVGAGI (reference sequence). The CDR3 spans 15 residues. V was trimmed by 7 bases and J by 4 bases, leaving 16 bases between them. CDR3 in amino acids: CASTPSGGATGELFF. CDR3 coding DNA: TGTGCCAGCACCCCTTCTGGCGGGGCCACCGGGGAGCTGTTTTTT.

The CDR3 DNA sequence: TGTGCCAGCAGCTTAGTGGGGACAGGGGCCAATCAGCCCCAGCATTTT. This translates into CASSLVGTGANQPQHF. V is TRBV7-2 and J is TRBJ1-5, with 10 nucleotides matching TRBD1. CDR3 length equals 16 residues. CDR1 is SGHTA and CDR2 is FQGNSA in the germline V gene. V lost 1 base, J lost 3 bases, and 3 bases stayed unmatched.

This sequence joins TRBV19 and TRBJ2-3; maybe TRBD1 (5 bases). Germline CDR1 reads LNHDA; CDR2 reads SQIVND (reference sequence). The CDR3 is made up of 15 amino acids. The germline V and J ends were trimmed by 4 bases and 6 bases, with 17 bases remaining between them. The CDR3 coding sequence is TGTGCCAGTAGTACAGGGAACCCCCTCACGGATACGCAGTATTTT. Protein sequence: CASSTGNPLTDTQYF.

The J gene is TRBJ1-5, the V gene TRBV28, with D possibly TRBD1 on 6 matching bases. Trimming shortened V by 7 bases and J by 0 bases, and 19 bases separated the two germline ends. The CDR3 is made up of 17 amino acids. The germline CDR1 and CDR2 sequences are MDHEN and SYDVKM. DNA of the CDR3: TGTGCCAGCAACTACCAGACAGGAGATTATAGCAATCAGCCCCAGCATTTT. Translation gives CASNYQTGDYSNQPQHF.

The V call is TRBV7-6, the J call TRBJ2-7; TRBD1 matches 7 bases. J was trimmed by 6 bases and V by 6 bases; bases with no gene match: 8. Germline V CDR1 and CDR2: SGHVS, FNYEAQ. CDR3 length: 13 residues. CDR3 in DNA: TGTGCCAGCAGGACAGGGTCTTTTGGCGAGCAGTACTTC. This translates into CASRTGSFGEQYF. The whole variable domain, remainder taken from reference TRBV7-6 and TRBJ2-7, is GAGVSQSPRYKVTKRGQDVALRCDPISGHVSLYWYRQALGQGPEFLTYFNYEAQQDKSGLPNDRFSAERPEGSISTLTIQRTEQRDSAMYRCASRTGSFGEQYFGPGTRLTVT.

This clone is a singleton in its sample. The CDR3 DNA sequence: TGTGCCAGCAGTCCTTGGGGCAGGGTAGAGTTTTATAGCAATCAGCCCCAGCATTTT. Its translation is CASSPWGRVEFYSNQPQHF. V is TRBV27 and J is TRBJ1-5; D might be TRBD1 (5 bases). The V and J ends lost 5 bases and 0 bases respectively, with 23 bases between them. This CDR3 spans 19 amino acids. CDR1 MNHEY and CDR2 SMNVEV come from the germline V gene (reference sequence).

This CDR3 is CAWSLGFEGTEAFF. The CDR3 DNA is TGTGCCTGGAGTTTAGGTTTTGAGGGCACTGAAGCTTTCTTT. The chain employs TRBV30 and TRBJ1-1; no clear D gene. From germline, CDR1 is GTSNPN and CDR2 SVGIG (reference sequence). Trimming pared 2 bases from V and 4 bases from J, leaving 14 bases between. The CDR3 is 14 amino acids.

This sequence joins TRBV13 and TRBJ2-2; TRBD2 matches at 12 bases. V lost 6 bases and J lost 5; bases outside the gene matches: 4. This CDR3 comprises 15 residues. The germline CDR1 and CDR2 sequences are PRHDT and FYEKMQ (reference sequence). CDR3 sequence: CASRSSGGDTGELFF. The CDR3 DNA reads as TGTGCCAGCAGATCTAGCGGGGGGGATACCGGGGAGCTGTTTTTT.

About this clone itself: This could be a read error, since a much larger clone is one nucleotide away. Other nucleotide sequences in the sample specify the same CDR3. This chain's CDR3 is CASSSSTGEEKLFF. The CDR3 nucleotides read TGTGCCAGCAGTTCTTCTACAGGAGAAGAAAAACTGTTTTTT. The chain has TRBV6-1 and TRBJ1-4; tentative D call: TRBD1 (5 bases). From germline, CDR1 is MNHNS and CDR2 SASEGT. This CDR3 comprises 14 residues. Trimming shortened V by 5 bases and J by 8 bases, and 15 bases separated the two germline ends.

The chain links TRBV4-3 to TRBJ2-1; TRBD2 matches 9 bases. Trimming cost V 0 bases and J 4 bases; bases outside gene matches: 10. Germline V CDR1 and CDR2: LGHNA, YSLEER. The CDR3 runs 18 residues. Here the CDR3 DNA reads TGCGCCAGCAGCCAAGATCTGTCCCGACTAGCGGAATACAATGAGCAGTTCTTC. Protein: CASSQDLSRLAEYNEQFF.

This clone has a single count. The chain carries TRBV9 and TRBJ2-5; 11 bases are a match to TRBD2. CDR3 size: 15 residues. V was pared by 3 bases and J by 0 bases, with 1 base of the junction left unmatched. Per the germline V gene, CDR1 is SGDLS and CDR2 is YYNGEE. The CDR3 protein is CASSALAGDQETQYF. As DNA, the CDR3 is TGTGCCAGCAGCGCACTAGCGGGGGACCAAGAGACCCAGTACTTC.

This clone has just a few counts. The rearrangement links TRBV6-4 to TRBJ2-6; maybe TRBD1 (5 bases). Trimming stripped 4 bases from V and 0 bases from J, with 10 bases between. The CDR3 is made up of 16 amino acids. Germline CDR1 reads MRHNA; CDR2 reads SNTAGT. The CDR3 here is CASSAGQSSGANVLTF. CDR3 DNA sequence: TGTGCCAGCAGTGCCGGACAAAGCTCTGGGGCCAACGTCCTGACTTTC.

The chain links TRBV6-5 to TRBJ2-1, with D perhaps TRBD2 (7 bases). V gave up 6 bases and J gave up 6 bases, with 15 bases separating them. Per the germline V gene, CDR1 is MNHEY and CDR2 is SVGAGI. The CDR3 runs 14 residues. CDR3 residues: CASRSLGGPNEQFF. The CDR3 nucleotides read TGTGCCAGCAGGTCCCTCGGGGGGCCCAATGAGCAGTTCTTC.

Turning to this clone: At one of its ends the junction is not consistent with the germline gene, which may arise from a read error. The CDR3 DNA sequence: TGTGCCAGCAGCCAAGCGGAGGGGGCGCAAAACTTC. Amino acids: CASSQAEGAQNF. The gene calls are TRBV11-3 and TRBJ2-7; possibly TRBD1 for D (7 bases). Looked up from germline, CDR1 is SGHNT and CDR2 is YENEEA. This CDR3 has 12 amino acids. The full variable domain, in which reference TRBV11-3 and TRBJ2-7 provide the parts outside the CDR3, is EAGVVQSPRYKIIEKKQPVAFWCNPISGHNTLYWYLQNLGQGPELLIRYENEEAVDDSQLPKDRFSAERLKGVDSTLKIQPAELGDSAVYLCASSQAEGAQNFGPGTRLTVT.

This chain links TRBV7-2 with TRBJ2-2; 8 bases are shared with TRBD2. CDR1 is SGHTA, CDR2 FQGNSA, per germline. The CDR3 sequence is 16 residues long. V was clipped by 7 bases and J by 1 base; unmatched bases: 8. DNA for the CDR3: TGTGCCAGCACCAACCGGGGGGGGCTGAACACCGGGGAGCTGTTTTTT. Translation: CASTNRGGLNTGELFF.

The chain couples TRBV27 to TRBJ2-7; 13 nucleotides line up with TRBD2. Germline assignment: CDR1 MNHEY and CDR2 SMNVEV (reference sequence). The CDR3 has 19 residues. Losses at the gene ends were 0 bases for V and 1 base for J; bases not matched to a gene: 9. In DNA, the CDR3 is TGTGCCAGCAGTTTATCTCTTCGGACTAGCGGGGGCCGTTCCTACGAGCAGTACTTC. Protein: CASSLSLRTSGGRSYEQYF.

V is TRBV10-2 and J is TRBJ2-5, with a possible D match to TRBD2 (7 bases). The DNA end is more similar to TRBJ2-7, so the J call may be wrong. Germline V lookup: CDR1 WSHSY, CDR2 SAAADI. The CDR3 sequence is 17 residues long. The CDR3 protein is CASSEMGRAGASYEQYF. DNA for the CDR3: TGCGCCAGCAGTGAGATGGGGCGGGCGGGGGCCTCCTACGAGCAGTACTTC.

The chain links TRBV9 to TRBJ1-2; 7 bases line up with TRBD1. Germline CDR1 SGDLS, CDR2 YYNGEE. The J segment lost 0 bases and the V segment lost 3 bases, leaving 5 bases of the junction unmatched. The CDR3 runs to 15 residues. As DNA, the CDR3 is TGTGCCAGCAGCGGCACAGGGGACGCTAACTATGGCTACACCTTC. Translated: CASSGTGDANYGYTF.

The chain links TRBV7-6 to TRBJ2-1, with D possibly matching TRBD1 (5 bases). This CDR3 has 16 amino acids. CDR1 is SGHVS and CDR2 is FNYEAQ in the germline V gene. Trimming left V 4 bases short and J 7 bases short, with 20 bases between. Here the CDR3 reads CASSSPGRVTRNEQFF. The DNA of the CDR3 is TGTGCCAGCAGCTCCCCAGGCAGGGTCACTCGGAATGAGCAGTTCTTC.

The CDR3 nucleotides read TGTGCCAGTAGTATGGGCGAAGGAGAGACCCAGTACTTC. It codes for CASSMGEGETQYF. The chain combines TRBV19 with TRBJ2-5; no clear D. V was pared by 3 bases and J by 4 bases, with 9 bases between. This CDR3 region has 13 residues. Germline-derived CDR1 and CDR2 are LNHDA and SQIVND (reference sequence). Based on the CDR3 plus reference TRBV19 and TRBJ2-5, the full variable domain is DGGITQSPKYLFRKEGQNVTLSCEQNLNHDAMYWYRQDPGQGLRLIYYSQIVNDFQKGDIAEGYSVSREKKESFPLTVTSAQKNPTAFYLCASSMGEGETQYFGPGTRLLVL.

This clone was seen once. CDR3 protein: CASSPSRGRASGNTIYF. The CDR3 DNA reads as TGTGCCAGCAGCCCCTCGCGGGGGAGGGCCTCTGGAAACACCATATATTTT. The gene calls are TRBV7-8 and TRBJ1-3; tentative D call: TRBD1 (5 bases). Per germline, CDR1 SGHVS and CDR2 FQNEAQ. CDR3 length: 17 residues. V gave up 5 bases and J gave up 0 bases, with 17 bases separating them.